The 13 T cell receptor beta chains below all came from one sample that was sequenced in a study of T cells in Graves' hyperthyroidism and ophthalmopathy. Template material for amplifying TCR beta CDR3 regions consisted of RNA transcripts. The HTBI primer set drove a first-round RT-PCR of the TCR CDR3. TCRdb processed the multiplex PCR reads anew with MiXCR; each CDR3 protein has one entry. The data show approximately 600,000 distinct CDR3 sequences, with about 15% seen just once and around 4% held by the top ten. Sequenced sample: blood. The receptor source for this set is a woman aged 40 to 49 with Graves' ophthalmopathy.

This clonotype was recorded at least ten times. CDR3 sequence: CATSDLGTTGELFF. CDR3 coding DNA: TGTGCCACCAGTGATTTGGGCACCACCGGGGAGCTGTTTTTT. This sequence joins TRBV24-1 and TRBJ2-2; no clear D gene. Trimming removed 0 bases from V and 4 bases from J, with 5 bases in between. The germline CDR1 and CDR2 sequences are KGHDR and SFDVKD. This CDR3 comprises 14 residues.

This sequence joins TRBV7-3 and TRBJ2-7; D is unclear. Germline-derived CDR1 and CDR2 are SGHTA and FQGTGA. The length of the CDR3 is 14 residues. The V gene lost 5 bases and the J gene lost 0 bases, with 11 bases spanning the gap. For the CDR3, the DNA is TGTGCCAGCAGCCCCCATCATAACTCCTACGAGCAGTACTTC. This gives the protein CASSPHHNSYEQYF.

This clonotype has a count of ten or more. V usage is TRBV10-3 and J usage is TRBJ1-1, with TRBD1 identical over 7 bases. CDR1 and CDR2 (germline): ENHRY, SYGVKD. The V gene end was trimmed by 2 bases and the J gene end by 5 bases; junction bases not matched to a gene: 5. This CDR3 has 14 residues. The CDR3, as DNA: TGTGCCATCAGTGAGGCACGACAGGGAACTGAAGCTTTCTTT. Protein: CAISEARQGTEAFF.

This clonotype occurred many times. The chain uses TRBV11-2 and TRBJ2-5; D is unresolved. Germline V gene sequence: CDR1 SGHAT, CDR2 FQNNGV. V shed 0 bases and J shed 8 bases, with 7 bases lying between them. The CDR3 spans 12 residues. The CDR3 reads CASSLEGYTQYF. CDR3 DNA sequence: TGTGCCAGCAGCTTAGAAGGCTATACCCAGTACTTC. Supplemented by reference TRBV11-2 and TRBJ2-5, the full variable domain reads EAGVAQSPRYKIIEKRQSVAFWCNPISGHATLYWYQQILGQGPKLLIQFQNNGVVDDSQLPKDRFSAERLKGVDSTLKIQPAKLEDSAVYLCASSLEGYTQYFGPGTRLLVL.

This clonotype was observed a handful of times. The chain employs TRBV29-1 and TRBJ1-2; 7 bases are a match to TRBD1. The ends lost 5 bases at V and 4 bases at J; junction bases unmatched: 4. The CDR3 length is 12 residues. Germline loops: CDR1 SQVTM, CDR2 ANQGSEA. The CDR3 DNA reads TGCAGCGTTTCGGGACAGAGCTATGGCTACACCTTC. Translation gives CSVSGQSYGYTF. The full variable domain, rest sourced from reference TRBV29-1 and TRBJ1-2, is SAVISQKPSRDICQRGTSLTIQCQVDSQVTMMFWYRQQPGQSLTLIATANQGSEATYESGFVIDKFPISRPNLTFSTLTVSNMSPEDSSIYLCSVSGQSYGYTFGSGTRLTVV.

This clonotype came up many times. V and J are TRBV12-3 or TRBV12-4 and TRBJ2-5; no clear D. Trimming cost V 2 bases and J 1 base, with 14 bases left between them. This CDR3 has 16 amino acids. The CDR3 sequence is CASSLFSPQTQETQYF. Here the CDR3 DNA reads TGTGCCAGCAGTTTATTTTCCCCGCAAACCCAAGAGACCCAGTACTTC.

This clonotype was observed a few times. The chain employs TRBV27 and TRBJ1-6; D is undetermined. The germline V gene encodes CDR1 MNHEY and CDR2 SMNVEV (reference sequence). Trimming cost V 0 bases and J 7 bases, with 4 bases left between them. The CDR3 spans 13 residues. As DNA, the CDR3 is TGTGCCAGCAGTTTATCGCGAAATTCACCCCTCCACTTT. Residues: CASSLSRNSPLHF.

A note on this clonotype: A single base separates this from a much larger clone, so it may be a read error. The chain carries TRBV7-2 and TRBJ2-7; 12 bases are a match to TRBD2. Trimming at V came to 5 bases and at J to 9 bases, leaving 8 bases not matched to a gene. CDR1 is SGHTA, CDR2 FQGNSA, per germline. The CDR3 runs to 14 residues. The CDR3 sequence is CASSPRLAGDGQYF. CDR3 in DNA: TGTGCCAGCAGCCCCCGACTAGCGGGAGACGGGCAGTACTTC.

V usage is TRBV7-9 and J usage is TRBJ2-7; D gene unclear. Germline V CDR1 and CDR2: SEHNR, FQNEAQ (reference sequence). V was shortened by 5 bases and J by 6 bases, with 17 bases between the two germline ends. This CDR3 contains 14 residues. CDR3 region: CASSPSHTSLEQYF. The CDR3 nucleotides read TGTGCCAGCAGCCCCTCTCATACGAGCCTCGAGCAGTACTTC.

In this sample, this clonotype turned up many times. The chain links TRBV4-1 to TRBJ2-7, with unresolved D. The germline V gene has CDR1 MGHRA and CDR2 YSYEKL. The CDR3 totals 14 residues. V shed 0 bases and J shed 2 bases, with 8 bases lying between them. CDR3 coding DNA: TGCGCCAGCAGCCAAGATGAAGGCCCCTACGAGCAGTACTTC. Its protein product is CASSQDEGPYEQYF.

This chain joins TRBV20-1 and TRBJ2-7; D may be TRBD1 (5 bases). This CDR3 has 15 residues. V was clipped by 0 bases and J by 3 bases, with 15 bases between them. CDR1 is DFQATT, CDR2 SNEGSKA, per germline (reference sequence). The CDR3 nucleotides read TGCAGTGCTAGAGATAGGGGTATGGCCAGCTACGAGCAGTACTTC. Translation gives CSARDRGMASYEQYF.

The CDR3, as DNA: TGTGCCAGCAGTTACACATCGGGCAGAGCATACGAGCAGTACTTC. Protein sequence: CASSYTSGRAYEQYF. The V and J genes are TRBV6-5 and TRBJ2-7, with unresolved D. This CDR3 is built from 15 residues. Germline CDR1 and CDR2: MNHEY and SVGAGI. V lost 2 bases and J 4 bases, leaving 15 bases between the germline ends.

This chain links TRBV6-1 with TRBJ1-2, with D possibly being TRBD1 (5 bases). The CDR3 is 14 amino acids. Trimming took 7 bases from V and 4 from J, leaving 16 bases between them. Germline V gene sequence: CDR1 MNHNS, CDR2 SASEGT. The CDR3 DNA sequence: TGTGCCAGCACCACAGGTGGCGGAAGCTATGGCTACACCTTC. This gives the protein CASTTGGGSYGYTF.